A single T cell receptor (beta chain) is shown here with its context. Its target is unknown. Libraries of TRB cDNA were made by 5' RACE and carried UMIs. TCRdb reprocessed the 5' RACE reads, keeping one entry per CDR3 protein, no DNA. This table holds around 96,000 distinct CDR3 sequences. Looked up from germline, CDR1 is SQVTM and CDR2 is ANQGSEA. This CDR3 has 13 residues. This specimen comes from a study of CXCR3-negative and CXCR3-positive naive CD8 T cells. Study observations and caveats: CD5 surface expression was similar among naive subsets, and TCR strength was estimated by inference from TRB CDR3 properties. Memory CD8+ cells showed much lower diversity, while both naive subsets were comparably high. Naive cells used TRBV-TRBJ genes in much the same way whether CXCR3-negative or CXCR3-positive; memory cells did not. Higher TRB CDR3 hydrophobicity marked CXCR3-positive naive cells relative to CXCR3-negative naive cells.

This sequence joins TRBV29-1 and TRBJ2-2; TCRdb returns TRBD1, unconfirmable since there is no DNA. The specimen sequenced was naive CXCR3- CD8+ T cells from blood. Sample subset: CD45RO-CCR7+CD27+CD95- naive CD8+ T cells lacking CXCR3 (TNR3-). The TCR originated in a human donor in good health. Some clones in this sample may be carry-over from other donors' samples. The CDR3 reads CSARRENTGELFF.